The next 8 T cell receptor beta chains were all read from a single sample in a study of T cell responses to AZD1222 COVID-19 vaccine. Data came from immunoSEQ multiplex PCR; TCRdb stores just in-frame clones and leaves some out. Of about 130,000 clones listed, roughly 87% are singletons. Material: peripheral blood, obtained on day 0 of AZD1222 vaccination. The origin of the receptors is an adult in good health.

V usage is TRBV19 and J usage is TRBJ2-2, with 7 bases lining up with TRBD2. Germline values: CDR1 LNHDA, CDR2 SQIVND (reference sequence). The V gene end was trimmed by 6 bases and the J gene end by 6 bases; junction bases not matched to a gene: 4. The CDR3 totals 13 residues. CDR3 sequence reads: CASRKRDAGELFF. Here the CDR3 DNA reads TGTGCCAGTAGGAAGCGGGACGCCGGGGAGCTGTTTTTT.

The V gene is TRBV28, the J gene TRBJ2-3, with TRBD1 matching 7 bases. This CDR3 has 13 amino acids. Germline V gives CDR1 MDHEN, CDR2 SYDVKM. Unmatched junction bases numbered 6, after V lost 10 bases and J lost 2 bases. CDR3 amino acids: CAIGGSPTDTQYF. In DNA, the CDR3 is TGTGCCATAGGGGGCAGCCCCACAGATACGCAGTATTTT.

This clone was counted a few times. This chain joins TRBV30 and TRBJ1-1; 7 nucleotides line up with TRBD1. The germline V gene encodes CDR1 GTSNPN and CDR2 SVGIG (reference sequence). Unmatched junction bases numbered 4, after V lost 2 bases and J lost 4 bases. The CDR3 contains 13 residues. CDR3 in amino acids: CAWSSGQFTEAFF. The CDR3 DNA reads TGTGCCTGGAGTTCGGGACAGTTCACTGAAGCTTTCTTT.

V gene TRBV2 combines with J gene TRBJ1-5; D is undetermined. CDR3 length: 22 residues. Germline CDR1 SNHLY, CDR2 FYNNEI. Between the trimmed V and J ends, which lost 2 bases and 0 bases, there was a span of 29 bases. CDR3 amino acids: CASSETFLAAMRTVTSNQPQHF. DNA for the CDR3: TGTGCCAGCAGTGAAACTTTTCTGGCAGCAATGAGGACCGTGACTAGCAATCAGCCCCAGCATTTT. The complete variable domain, with remaining parts taken from reference TRBV2 and TRBJ1-5, reads EPEVTQTPSHQVTQMGQEVILRCVPISNHLYFYWYRQILGQKVEFLVSFYNNEISEKSEIFDDQFSVERPDGSNFTLKIRSTKLEDSAMYFCASSETFLAAMRTVTSNQPQHFGDGTRLSIL.

The chain uses TRBV9 and TRBJ1-6; D perhaps matches TRBD1 (5 bases). This CDR3 has 15 residues. V shed 3 bases and J shed 10 bases, with 17 bases lying between them. Germline V gene lookup returns CDR1 SGDLS and CDR2 YYNGEE. The CDR3 DNA sequence: TGTGCCAGCAGCGCAACCAAGGGACGGGGATCACCCCTCCACTTT. It yields the protein CASSATKGRGSPLHF.

The chain combines TRBV28 with TRBJ1-6, with D hard to call. Per the germline V gene, CDR1 is MDHEN and CDR2 is SYDVKM. There are 14 residues in the CDR3. Trimming took off 5 bases at V and 7 bases at J, with 12 bases between the two ends. This CDR3 reads CASSTRARNSPLHF. In DNA form, the CDR3 reads TGTGCCAGCAGTACGAGGGCCCGCAATTCACCCCTCCACTTT.

A single count supports this clone. The rearrangement links TRBV10-3 to TRBJ2-2; the D gene could be TRBD1 or TRBD2 (6 bases each). Germline-derived CDR1 and CDR2 are ENHRY and SYGVKD. The CDR3 totals 14 residues. Trimming cost V 6 bases and J 6 bases, with 14 bases left between them. The DNA of the CDR3 is TGTGCCATCAGCGCAAGGGGGGAGGCCGGGGAGCTGTTTTTT. Translation gives CAISARGEAGELFF.

This clone was counted once. The CDR3 DNA sequence: TGTGCCAGCAGTCATTCCTACAATGAGCAGTTCTTC. Translation: CASSHSYNEQFF. The chain is built from TRBV12-3 or TRBV12-4 and TRBJ2-1; D is uncertain. This CDR3 comprises 12 residues. V was trimmed by 5 bases and J by 1 base, leaving 3 bases between them.